This TCR beta chain was documented in a study of T cells in narcolepsy. Method: immunoSEQ multiplex PCR; TCRdb's copy keeps in-frame clones and lacks some. Of about 40,000 clones listed, approximately 88% are singletons. The CDR3 sequence is 14 residues long. V lost 5 bases and J lost 2, with 12 bases in between. Per the germline V gene, CDR1 is ENHRY and CDR2 is SYGVKD. Comment on this clone: What it binds is not known.

The study, taken as a whole, reports: Some memory CD4+ repertoires had no autoreactive clone sequences. Healthy controls reportedly lacked the autoreactive clonotypes serially found in patients' blood. HCRT-specific and TRIB2-specific autoreactive clonotypes appeared among same-patient CSF and blood CD4+ clonotypes.

V gene TRBV10-3 combines with J gene TRBJ2-5; maybe TRBD2 (5 bases). The TCR originated in a human donor with narcolepsy. The sequencing input was CD45RA- memory CD4+ T cells from PBMCs. The CDR3 nucleotides are TGTGCCATCAGTTATACGGACTCTCAAGAGACCCAGTACTTC. It specifies CAISYTDSQETQYF.